The 9 T cell receptor beta chains given below trace back to one sample, sequenced in a study of cytomegalovirus exposure and HLA in healthy donors. Primers included in the PCR were 60 Vbeta and 13 Jbeta primers. Repertoires were generated with immunoSEQ multiplex PCR, while TCRdb's copy carries only in-frame clones and drops some. The repertoire table contains roughly 120,000 clones. The sample taken for sequencing was PBMCs. The receptors originated from a young man in good health and CMV-seronegative.

The chain joins TRBV4-3 to TRBJ2-1; D is perhaps TRBD2 (5 bases). Trimming cost V 3 bases and J 5 bases, with 11 bases left between them. The CDR3 loop spans 14 amino acids. CDR1 and CDR2 (germline): LGHNA, YSLEER. The DNA of the CDR3 is TGCGCCAGCAGCCAGCAAACCGGGGACAATGAGCAGTTCTTC. It translates to CASSQQTGDNEQFF.

As DNA, the CDR3 is TGTGCCTGGAGCGATATATGGGTCCAGCGGCAGTACTTC. This gives the protein CAWSDIWVQRQYF. The rearrangement uses TRBV30 and TRBJ2-7; D is ambiguous. The V end was cut by 3 bases, the J end by 9 bases, with 18 bases between. The CDR3 has 13 residues. CDR1 GTSNPN and CDR2 SVGIG come from the germline V gene (reference sequence). The complete variable domain, with remaining parts taken from reference TRBV30 and TRBJ2-7, reads SQTIHQWPATLVQPVGSPLSLECTVEGTSNPNLYWYRQAAGRGLQLLFYSVGIGQISSEVPQNLSASRPQDRQFILSSKKLLLSDSGFYLCAWSDIWVQRQYFGPGTRLTVT.

The chain has TRBV6-5 and TRBJ1-2; 9 positions agree with TRBD1. Germline loops: CDR1 MNHEY, CDR2 SVGAGI. V shed 4 bases and J 6 bases; nucleotides not matched to a gene: 12. The CDR3 runs 16 residues. The CDR3 bases are TGTGCCAGCAGTTCCGAAGGGACAGGGAGGAGGCATGGCTACACCTTC. As protein: CASSSEGTGRRHGYTF.

The V call is TRBV7-9, the J call TRBJ2-3, with 7 bases lining up with TRBD2. The ends lost 1 base at V and 2 bases at J; junction bases unmatched: 3. Germline V gives CDR1 SEHNR, CDR2 FQNEAQ (reference sequence). This CDR3 has 15 residues. In nucleotides, the CDR3 is TGTGCCAGCAGCTTAGGGGAGGGATTCACAGATACGCAGTATTTT. This sequence encodes CASSLGEGFTDTQYF.

The CDR3 DNA reads TGTGCCAGCAGCTTACGGGGACAGGGCTCCGAGCAGTACTTC. As protein: CASSLRGQGSEQYF. The J gene is TRBJ2-7, the V gene TRBV7-2, with 9 bases fitting TRBD1. CDR3 size: 14 residues. Germline trimming cut 2 bases from V and 6 bases from J; bases unmatched to any gene: 5. Per the germline V gene, CDR1 is SGHTA and CDR2 is FQGNSA.

CDR3 protein: CARSFTGQGNSPLHF. The CDR3 coding sequence is TGTGCCAGAAGCTTCACCGGACAGGGTAATTCACCCCTCCACTTT. The V gene is TRBV5-3, the J gene TRBJ1-6, with 8 bases identical to TRBD1. TRBV5-3 is an ORF, with its function uncertain. J gave up 6 bases and V 2 bases, and 4 bases lay outside the gene matches. This CDR3 comprises 15 residues.

The J gene is TRBJ2-1, the V gene TRBV25-1, with TRBD2 identical over 8 bases. The CDR3 has 14 residues. Germline loops: CDR1 MGHDK, CDR2 SYGVNS. The V segment lost 4 bases and the J segment 8 bases; nucleotides outside the gene matches: 7. CDR3 sequence reads: CASSAREGQDEQFF. As DNA, the CDR3 is TGTGCCAGCAGTGCTCGGGAGGGCCAGGATGAGCAGTTCTTC. The full variable domain, in which reference TRBV25-1 and TRBJ2-1 provide the parts outside the CDR3, is EADIYQTPRYLVIGTGKKITLECSQTMGHDKMYWYQQDPGMELHLIHYSYGVNSTEKGDLSSESTVSRIRTEHFPLTLESARPSHTSQYLCASSAREGQDEQFFGPGTRLTVL.

V usage is TRBV29-1 and J usage is TRBJ2-5; a possible D gene is TRBD2 (6 bases). The J call may be incorrect, as the DNA end agrees better with TRBJ2-7. Per the germline V gene, CDR1 is SQVTM and CDR2 is ANQGSEA. This CDR3 contains 13 residues. CDR3 protein: CSVPGLLLYEQYF. The CDR3 nucleotides are TGCAGCGTTCCGGGACTTCTCCTATACGAGCAGTACTTC.

The V gene is TRBV14, the J gene TRBJ2-7, with D possibly TRBD2 on 7 matching bases. This CDR3 has 18 residues. Trimming took 0 bases from V and 5 from J, leaving 23 bases between them. CDR1 and CDR2 (germline): SGHDN, FVKESK. The chain's CDR3 is CASSQDPAGGGGIHEQYF. The DNA of the CDR3 is TGTGCCAGCAGCCAAGATCCCGCCGGGGGAGGGGGTATCCACGAGCAGTACTTC.